Here is one TCR beta chain with its context. The antigen is not known. Germline loops: CDR1 LNHDA, CDR2 SQIVND (reference sequence). This CDR3 is 19 amino acids long. V gave up 4 bases and J gave up 1 base; unmatched junction bases: 15. The repertoire was sequenced with immunoSEQ multiplex PCR; TCRdb's copy has only in-frame clones and lacks some. Of 85,000 to 95,000 clones in the sample, about 96% were seen once. The data were obtained in a study of cytomegalovirus exposure and HLA in healthy donors. The wider study: The roughly 110 validation repertoires used the same platform as the roughly 620 first-cohort repertoires, a later analysis reported.

Study-level points and caveats: Through in vitro validation, three CMV-associated chains were shown to be specific for CMV antigens. The finding came from a later analysis; first-cohort TCR clusters tended to co-occur in the roughly 110 validation repertoires. Overall, around 160 TCR beta chains were annotated as cytomegalovirus-associated.

The material sequenced was PBMCs. J is TRBJ1-5 and V is TRBV19; 8 bases agree with TRBD1. The sequence was obtained from a man between 18 and 29 years old in good health and CMV-seronegative. This chain's CDR3 is CASSTYYFKDRESNQPQHF. DNA of the CDR3: TGTGCCAGTAGTACCTACTACTTCAAGGACAGGGAGAGCAATCAGCCCCAGCATTTT.